This T cell receptor beta chain is from a study of shared clonotypes between healthy human individuals. The study's findings and limits: Sequencing depth was a factor that was expected to affect clonotype sharing among donors. Even with large depth, rarefaction showed that sorted-subset sequencing was incomplete. Having only a few donors restricted how much genetic and exposure-history diversity was captured.

Every immunoSEQ plate was one replicate of a subset's evenly spread DNA. Profiled with immunoSEQ multiplex PCR; TCRdb holds only in-frame clones, not every one. The profile shows 2.5 million or so clones, approximately 90% of them singletons. This CDR3 region has 16 residues. The germline V gene encodes CDR1 MNHNY and CDR2 SVGAGI (reference sequence). Trimming pared 2 bases from V and 2 bases from J, leaving 15 bases between. This clone was recorded once. The antigen is not known. The source of this sequence is a man between 18 and 29 years old in good health. The sample was naive CD4+ T cells sorted from blood. Subset reported: CD45RA+ positively selected. This chain joins TRBV6-6 and TRBJ1-2; possible D gene TRBD1, 6 bases. The CDR3 here is CASSYPPRGVNYGYTF. The CDR3 DNA sequence: TGTGCCAGCAGTTACCCCCCCAGGGGTGTCAACTATGGCTACACCTTC.